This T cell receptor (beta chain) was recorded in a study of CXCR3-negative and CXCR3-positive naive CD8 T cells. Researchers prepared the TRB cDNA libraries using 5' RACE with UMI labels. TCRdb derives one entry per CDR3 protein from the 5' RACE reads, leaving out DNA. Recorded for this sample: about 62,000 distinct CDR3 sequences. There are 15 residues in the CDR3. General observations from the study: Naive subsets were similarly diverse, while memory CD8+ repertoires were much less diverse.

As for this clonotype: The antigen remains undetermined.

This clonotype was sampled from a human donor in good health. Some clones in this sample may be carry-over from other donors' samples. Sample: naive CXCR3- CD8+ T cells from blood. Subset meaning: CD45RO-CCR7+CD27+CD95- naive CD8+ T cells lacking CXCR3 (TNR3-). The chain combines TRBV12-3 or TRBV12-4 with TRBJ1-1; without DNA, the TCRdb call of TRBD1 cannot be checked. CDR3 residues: CASSLPARGGTEAFF.